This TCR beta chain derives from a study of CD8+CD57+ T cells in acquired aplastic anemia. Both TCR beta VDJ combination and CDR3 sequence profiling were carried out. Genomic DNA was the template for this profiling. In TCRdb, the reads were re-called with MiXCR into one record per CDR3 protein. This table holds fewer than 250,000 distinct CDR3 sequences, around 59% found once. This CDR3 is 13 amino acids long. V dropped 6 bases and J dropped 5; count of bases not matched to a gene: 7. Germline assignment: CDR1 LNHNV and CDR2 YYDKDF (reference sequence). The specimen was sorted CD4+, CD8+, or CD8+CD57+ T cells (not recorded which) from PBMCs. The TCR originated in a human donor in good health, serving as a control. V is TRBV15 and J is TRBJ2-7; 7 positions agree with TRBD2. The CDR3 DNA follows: TGTGCCACCAGTTCGGGAGGTTACAACGAGCAGTACTTC. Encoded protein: CATSSGGYNEQYF.